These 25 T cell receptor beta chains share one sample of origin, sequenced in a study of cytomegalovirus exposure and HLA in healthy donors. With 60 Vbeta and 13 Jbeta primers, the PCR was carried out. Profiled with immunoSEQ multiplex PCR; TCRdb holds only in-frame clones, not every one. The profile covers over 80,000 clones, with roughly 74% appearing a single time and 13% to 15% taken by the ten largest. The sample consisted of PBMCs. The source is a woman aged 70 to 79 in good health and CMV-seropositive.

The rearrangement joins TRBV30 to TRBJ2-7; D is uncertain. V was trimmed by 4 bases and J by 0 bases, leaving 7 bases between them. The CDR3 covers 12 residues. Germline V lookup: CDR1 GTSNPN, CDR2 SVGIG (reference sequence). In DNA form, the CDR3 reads TGTGCCTGGAAACAGAGCTCCTACGAGCAGTACTTC. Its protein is CAWKQSSYEQYF.

Here the CDR3 reads CASSSKGQNTNQPQHF. The CDR3 DNA follows: TGTGCCAGCAGCTCGAAGGGACAGAATACCAATCAGCCCCAGCATTTT. The chain has TRBV6-6 and TRBJ1-5; 7 positions agree with TRBD1. With 6 bases clipped from V and 3 bases from J, the junction kept 11 bases outside the gene matches. Germline CDR1 reads MNHNY; CDR2 reads SVGAGI (reference sequence). CDR3 size: 16 residues.

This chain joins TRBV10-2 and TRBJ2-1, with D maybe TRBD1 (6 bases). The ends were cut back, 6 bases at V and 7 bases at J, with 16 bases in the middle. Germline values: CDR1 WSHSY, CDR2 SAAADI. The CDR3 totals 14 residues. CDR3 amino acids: CASRRTAPINEQFF. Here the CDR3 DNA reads TGCGCCAGCAGGAGGACAGCGCCCATAAATGAGCAGTTCTTC.

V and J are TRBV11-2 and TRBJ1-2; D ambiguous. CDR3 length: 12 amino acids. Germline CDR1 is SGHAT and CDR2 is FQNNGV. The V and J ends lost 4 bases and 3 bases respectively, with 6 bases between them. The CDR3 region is CASSSGDYGYTF. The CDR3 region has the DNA TGTGCCAGCAGCTCCGGGGACTATGGCTACACCTTC.

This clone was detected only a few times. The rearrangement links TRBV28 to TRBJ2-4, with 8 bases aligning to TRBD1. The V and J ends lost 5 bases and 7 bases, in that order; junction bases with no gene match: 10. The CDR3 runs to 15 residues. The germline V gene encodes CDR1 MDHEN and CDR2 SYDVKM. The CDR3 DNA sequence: TGTGCCAGCAGTCTTACGGACAGGGTAGGGAACATTCAGTACTTC. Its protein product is CASSLTDRVGNIQYF.

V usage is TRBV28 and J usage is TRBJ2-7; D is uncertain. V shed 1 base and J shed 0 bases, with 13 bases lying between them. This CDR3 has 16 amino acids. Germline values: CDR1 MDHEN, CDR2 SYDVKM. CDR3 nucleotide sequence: TGTGCCAGCAGTTTATCAACCCCTGAGGTCTCCTACGAGCAGTACTTC. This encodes CASSLSTPEVSYEQYF.

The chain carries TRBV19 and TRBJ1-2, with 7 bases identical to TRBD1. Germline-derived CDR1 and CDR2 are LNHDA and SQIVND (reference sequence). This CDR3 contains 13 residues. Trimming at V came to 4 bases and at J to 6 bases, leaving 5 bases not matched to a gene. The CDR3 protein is CASSTRGQDGYTF. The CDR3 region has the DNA TGTGCCAGTAGTACAAGGGGGCAGGATGGCTACACCTTC.

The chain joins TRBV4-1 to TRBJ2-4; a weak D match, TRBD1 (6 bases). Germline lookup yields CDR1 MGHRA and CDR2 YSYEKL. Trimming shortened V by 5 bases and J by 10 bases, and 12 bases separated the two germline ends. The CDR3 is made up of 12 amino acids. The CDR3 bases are TGCGCCAGCAGCTGGGACAAAGCAATTCAGTACTTC. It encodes CASSWDKAIQYF.

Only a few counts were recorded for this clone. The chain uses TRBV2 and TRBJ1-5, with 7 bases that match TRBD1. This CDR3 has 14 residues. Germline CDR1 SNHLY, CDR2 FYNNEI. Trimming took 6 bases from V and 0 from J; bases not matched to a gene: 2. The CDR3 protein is CASSGQDSNQPQHF. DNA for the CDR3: TGTGCCAGCAGCGGACAGGATAGCAATCAGCCCCAGCATTTT.

CDR3 protein: CASSLRGGGAGDTQYF. The CDR3 region has the DNA TGCGCCAGCAGCTTGAGGGGCGGGGGGGCCGGAGATACGCAGTATTTT. The rearrangement links TRBV5-1 to TRBJ2-3; TRBD2 agrees at 9 bases. V trimming: 1 base; J trimming: 5 bases; junction bases outside the gene matches: 8. Germline V gene sequence: CDR1 SGHRS, CDR2 YFSETQ. The CDR3 has 16 residues.

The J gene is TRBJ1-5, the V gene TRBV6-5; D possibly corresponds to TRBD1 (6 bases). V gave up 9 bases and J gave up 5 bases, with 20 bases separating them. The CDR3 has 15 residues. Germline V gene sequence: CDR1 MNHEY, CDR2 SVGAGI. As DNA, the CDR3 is TGTGCCAGTAACCTCAACAGGGAAATTTATCAGCCCCAGCATTTT. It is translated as CASNLNREIYQPQHF.

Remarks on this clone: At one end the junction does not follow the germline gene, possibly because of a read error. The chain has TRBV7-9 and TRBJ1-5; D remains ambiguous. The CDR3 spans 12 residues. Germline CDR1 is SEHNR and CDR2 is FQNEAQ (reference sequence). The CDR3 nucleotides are TGTTCCAGCAGCCCATCGGGTCAGCCCCAGCATTTT. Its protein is CSSSPSGQPQHF.

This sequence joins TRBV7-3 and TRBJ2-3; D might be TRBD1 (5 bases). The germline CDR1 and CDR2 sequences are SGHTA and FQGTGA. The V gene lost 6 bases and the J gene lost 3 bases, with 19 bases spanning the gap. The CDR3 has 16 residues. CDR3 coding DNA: TGTGCCAGCAGAAATTTGGGGTACAGGCCTACAGATACGCAGTATTTT. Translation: CASRNLGYRPTDTQYF. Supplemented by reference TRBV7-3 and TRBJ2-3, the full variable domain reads GAGVSQTPSNKVTEKGKYVELRCDPISGHTALYWYRQSLGQGPEFLIYFQGTGAADDSGLPNDRFFAVRPEGSVSTLKIQRTERGDSAVYLCASRNLGYRPTDTQYFGPGTRLTVL.

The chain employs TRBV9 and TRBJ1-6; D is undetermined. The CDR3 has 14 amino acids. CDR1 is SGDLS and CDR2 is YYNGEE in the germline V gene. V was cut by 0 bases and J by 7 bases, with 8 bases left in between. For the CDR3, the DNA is TGTGCCAGCAGCGTAGGAGGGATGAATTCACCCCTCCACTTT. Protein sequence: CASSVGGMNSPLHF.

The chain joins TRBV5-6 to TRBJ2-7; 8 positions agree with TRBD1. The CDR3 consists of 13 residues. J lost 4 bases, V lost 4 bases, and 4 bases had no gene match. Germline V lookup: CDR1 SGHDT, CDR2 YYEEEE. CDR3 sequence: CASSQTGAYEQYF. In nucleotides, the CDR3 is TGTGCCAGCAGCCAGACAGGGGCTTACGAGCAGTACTTC.

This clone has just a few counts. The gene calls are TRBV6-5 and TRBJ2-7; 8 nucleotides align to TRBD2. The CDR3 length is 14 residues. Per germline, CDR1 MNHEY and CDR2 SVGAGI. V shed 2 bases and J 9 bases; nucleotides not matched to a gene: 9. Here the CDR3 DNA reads TGTGCCAGCAGTTACCATTTGGAGGGGACTAGGCAGTACTTC. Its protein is CASSYHLEGTRQYF.

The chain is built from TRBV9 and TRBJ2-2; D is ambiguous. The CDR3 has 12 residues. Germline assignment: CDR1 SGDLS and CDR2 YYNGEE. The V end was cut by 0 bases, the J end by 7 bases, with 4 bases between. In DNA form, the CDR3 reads TGTGCCAGCAGCGTAGGCGGCGGGGAGCTGTTTTTT. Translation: CASSVGGGELFF. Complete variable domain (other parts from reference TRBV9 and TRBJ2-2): DSGVTQTPKHLITATGQRVTLRCSPRSGDLSVYWYQQSLDQGLQFLIQYYNGEERAKGNILERFSAQQFPDLHSELNLSSLELGDSALYFCASSVGGGELFFGEGSRLTVL.

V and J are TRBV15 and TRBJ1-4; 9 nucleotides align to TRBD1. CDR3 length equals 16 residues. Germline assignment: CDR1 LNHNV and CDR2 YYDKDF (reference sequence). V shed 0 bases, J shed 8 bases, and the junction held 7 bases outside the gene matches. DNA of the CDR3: TGTGCCACCAGCAGAGAACGGACAGGGGTCGGGGAAAAACTGTTTTTT. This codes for CATSRERTGVGEKLFF.

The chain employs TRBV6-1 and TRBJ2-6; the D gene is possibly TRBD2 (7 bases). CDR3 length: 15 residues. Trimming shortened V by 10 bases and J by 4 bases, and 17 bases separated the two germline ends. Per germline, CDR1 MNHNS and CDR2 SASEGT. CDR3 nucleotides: TGTGCCATCCGTGGGGGGGCGGGAGGGGCCAACGTCCTGACTTTC. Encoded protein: CAIRGGAGGANVLTF.

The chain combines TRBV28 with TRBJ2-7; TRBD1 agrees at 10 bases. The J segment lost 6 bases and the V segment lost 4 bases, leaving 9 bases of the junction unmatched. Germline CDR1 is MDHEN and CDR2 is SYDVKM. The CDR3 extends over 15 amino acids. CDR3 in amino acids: CASSSLTGGLGEQYF. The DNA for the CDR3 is TGTGCCAGCAGTTCCCTGACAGGGGGCTTGGGCGAGCAGTACTTC.

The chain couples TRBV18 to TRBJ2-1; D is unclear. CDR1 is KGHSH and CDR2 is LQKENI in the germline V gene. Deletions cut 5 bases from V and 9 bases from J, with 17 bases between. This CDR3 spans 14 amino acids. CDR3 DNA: TGTGCCAGCTCAGCTACGCGGCCCCCAACTGAGCAGTTCTTC. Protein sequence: CASSATRPPTEQFF. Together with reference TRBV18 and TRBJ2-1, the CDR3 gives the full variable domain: NAGVMQNPRHLVRRRGQEARLRCSPMKGHSHVYWYRQLPEEGLKFMVYLQKENIIDESGMPKERFSAEFPKEGPSILRIQQVVRGDSAAYFCASSATRPPTEQFFGPGTRLTVL.

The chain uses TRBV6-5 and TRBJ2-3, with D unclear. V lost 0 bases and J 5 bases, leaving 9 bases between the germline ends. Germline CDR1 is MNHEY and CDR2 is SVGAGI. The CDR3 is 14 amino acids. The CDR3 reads CASSYSPYGDTQYF. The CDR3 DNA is TGTGCCAGCAGTTACTCTCCGTACGGAGATACGCAGTATTTT.

CDR3 amino acids: CASSYSAGFYEQYF. For the CDR3, the DNA is TGTGCCAGCAGTTACTCAGCGGGGTTCTACGAGCAGTACTTC. This chain connects TRBV6-5 to TRBJ2-7, with TRBD2 identical over 7 bases. The CDR3 consists of 14 residues. The germline V gene has CDR1 MNHEY and CDR2 SVGAGI. V gave up 0 bases and J gave up 3 bases; unmatched junction bases: 2.

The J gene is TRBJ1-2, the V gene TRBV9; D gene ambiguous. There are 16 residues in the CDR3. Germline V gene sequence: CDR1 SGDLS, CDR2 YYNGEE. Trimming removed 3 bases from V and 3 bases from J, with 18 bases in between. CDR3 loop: CASSERADYRDYGYTF. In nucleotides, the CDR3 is TGTGCCAGCAGCGAACGGGCTGACTATCGTGACTATGGCTACACCTTC.

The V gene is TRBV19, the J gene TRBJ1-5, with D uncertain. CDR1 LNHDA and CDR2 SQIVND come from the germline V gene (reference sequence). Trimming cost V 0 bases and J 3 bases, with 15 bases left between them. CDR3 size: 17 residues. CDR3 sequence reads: CASSIDLVGRINQPQHF. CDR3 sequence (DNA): TGTGCCAGTAGTATAGATCTGGTCGGCAGGATCAATCAGCCCCAGCATTTT.